One sample yielded the 10 T cell receptor beta chains listed below, sequenced in a study of long-term antiretroviral therapy in people with HIV. Assay version v3.0 of immunoSEQ was used, and it was run at survey level. Sequenced by immunoSEQ multiplex PCR; TCRdb stores in-frame clones only, minus some. The top ten hold more than 9% of the sample, which has 25,000 to 30,000 clones, roughly 84% seen once. Here the sequenced sample was unsorted PBMCs, taken around 2.8 years after starting antiretroviral therapy. Every receptor here comes from a man aged 30 to 45 with HIV.

This clone was counted a few times. The rearrangement uses TRBV9 and TRBJ2-7; TRBD2 might be the D (6 bases). Per germline, CDR1 SGDLS and CDR2 YYNGEE. The CDR3 sequence is 14 residues long. V lost 5 bases and J lost 1, with 13 bases in between. The CDR3 nucleotides are TGTGCCAGCAGTCGCGGGGACCCGTCCTACGAGCAGTACTTC. Its translation: CASSRGDPSYEQYF.

The chain carries TRBV5-1 and TRBJ1-2; perhaps TRBD1 as D (6 bases). This CDR3 has 14 amino acids. The V gene's germline CDR1 is SGHRS and CDR2 YFSETQ. Trimming removed 0 bases from V and 4 bases from J, with 10 bases in between. The CDR3 here is CASSLGGPGYGYTF. DNA of the CDR3: TGCGCCAGCAGCTTGGGGGGGCCCGGCTATGGCTACACCTTC. Based on the CDR3 plus reference TRBV5-1 and TRBJ1-2, the full variable domain is KAGVTQTPRYLIKTRGQQVTLSCSPISGHRSVSWYQQTPGQGLQFLFEYFSETQRNKGNFPGRFSGRQFSNSRSEMNVSTLELGDSALYLCASSLGGPGYGYTFGSGTRLTVV.

This clone was observed a handful of times. The chain recombines TRBV6-6 with TRBJ2-2; the D is unclear. Germline-derived CDR1 and CDR2 are MNHNY and SVGAGI (reference sequence). The CDR3 has 13 residues. V was cut by 2 bases and J by 3 bases, with 4 bases left in between. This CDR3 reads CASSYRDTGELFF. For the CDR3, the DNA is TGTGCCAGCAGTTACAGGGACACCGGGGAGCTGTTTTTT.

The chain has TRBV15 and TRBJ1-1; D uncertain. V was trimmed by 0 bases and J by 1 base, leaving 18 bases between them. The CDR3 has 18 residues. Germline V gene lookup returns CDR1 LNHNV and CDR2 YYDKDF (reference sequence). In DNA form, the CDR3 reads TGTGCCACCAGCAGAGATTTACCCTCCCGTTACAGGAACACTGAAGCTTTCTTT. Its translation is CATSRDLPSRYRNTEAFF.

The chain has TRBV11-3 and TRBJ2-7; no clear D gene. CDR1 is SGHNT and CDR2 is YENEEA in the germline V gene. The CDR3 extends over 13 amino acids. Deletions cut 5 bases from V and 0 bases from J, with 8 bases between. The CDR3 here is CASSRHNSYEQYF. The CDR3 coding sequence is TGTGCCAGCAGCCGACACAACTCCTACGAGCAGTACTTC.

The chain carries TRBV7-9 and TRBJ2-7; perhaps TRBD2 as D (5 bases). Germline loops: CDR1 SEHNR, CDR2 FQNEAQ (reference sequence). This CDR3 is 14 amino acids long. The V end lost 5 bases, the J end lost 6 bases, and 17 bases lay between the germline ends. CDR3 loop: CASSPEVAAREQYF. In nucleotides, the CDR3 is TGTGCCAGCAGCCCGGAGGTCGCAGCTCGCGAGCAGTACTTC. Together with reference TRBV7-9 and TRBJ2-7, the CDR3 gives the full variable domain: DTGVSQNPRHKITKRGQNVTFRCDPISEHNRLYWYRQTLGQGPEFLTYFQNEAQLEKSRLLSDRFSAERPKGSFSTLEIQRTEQGDSAMYLCASSPEVAAREQYFGPGTRLTVT.

This clone was detected once. This rearrangement joins TRBV5-1 to TRBJ2-5; no reliable D call. The CDR3 totals 15 residues. With 1 base removed from V and 1 base from J, the gap between germline ends came to 11 bases. Germline V gene sequence: CDR1 SGHRS, CDR2 YFSETQ. The CDR3 DNA is TGCGCCAGCAGCTTGATTGTAGGGCCCCAAGAGACCCAGTACTTC. Translating gives CASSLIVGPQETQYF. The full variable domain, with the rest looked up from reference TRBV5-1 and TRBJ2-5, is KAGVTQTPRYLIKTRGQQVTLSCSPISGHRSVSWYQQTPGQGLQFLFEYFSETQRNKGNFPGRFSGRQFSNSRSEMNVSTLELGDSALYLCASSLIVGPQETQYFGPGTRLLVL.

This clone appeared a few times. This chain links TRBV7-8 with TRBJ2-7, with 7 bases aligning to TRBD1. CDR3 length: 13 residues. J was trimmed by 7 bases and V by 4 bases; bases with no gene match: 7. Germline assignment: CDR1 SGHVS and CDR2 FQNEAQ. This chain's CDR3 is CASSSGNRGEQYF. The CDR3 DNA reads as TGTGCCAGCAGCTCCGGGAACAGGGGTGAGCAGTACTTC. Filled out from reference TRBV7-8 and TRBJ2-7, the complete variable domain reads GAGVSQSPRYKVAKRGQDVALRCDPISGHVSLFWYQQALGQGPEFLTYFQNEAQLDKSGLPSDRFFAERPEGSVSTLKIQRTQQEDSAVYLCASSSGNRGEQYFGPGTRLTVT.

The J gene is TRBJ2-1, the V gene TRBV10-3; the match to TRBD2 covers 9 bases. Germline CDR1 is ENHRY and CDR2 is SYGVKD. CDR3 length: 18 residues. The junction had 14 bases not matched to a gene; V was cut back by 5 bases and J by 3 bases. The CDR3 region has the DNA TGTGCCATCAGTATAATATCTAGCGGGACCTATCACTACAATGAGCAGTTCTTC. Translated, it gives CAISIISSGTYHYNEQFF.

The rearrangement links TRBV28 to TRBJ2-6, with D perhaps matching TRBD2 (5 bases). This CDR3 has 17 amino acids. Germline-derived CDR1 and CDR2 are MDHEN and SYDVKM. With 4 bases removed from V and 1 base from J, the gap between germline ends came to 14 bases. The CDR3 region is CASSSPEGPSGANVLTF. CDR3 DNA sequence: TGTGCCAGCAGTTCACCTGAGGGTCCTTCTGGGGCCAACGTCCTGACTTTC.